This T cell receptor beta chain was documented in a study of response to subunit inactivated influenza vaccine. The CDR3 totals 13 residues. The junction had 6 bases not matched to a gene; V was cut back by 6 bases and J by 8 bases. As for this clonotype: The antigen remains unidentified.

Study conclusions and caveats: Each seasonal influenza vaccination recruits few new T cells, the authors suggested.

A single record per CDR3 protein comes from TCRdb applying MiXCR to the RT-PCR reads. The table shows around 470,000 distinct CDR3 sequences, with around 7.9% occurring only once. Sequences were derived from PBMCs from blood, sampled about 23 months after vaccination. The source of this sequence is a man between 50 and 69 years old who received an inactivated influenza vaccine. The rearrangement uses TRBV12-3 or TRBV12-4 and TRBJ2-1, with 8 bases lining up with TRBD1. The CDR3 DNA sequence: TGTGCCAGCAGCTCGGACAGGGAGTATGAGCAGTTCTTC. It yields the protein CASSSDREYEQFF.